One and the same sample provided the 10 T cell receptor beta chains below, sequenced in a study of cytotoxic CD8 clonotypes in ibrutinib-treated CLL. Sequencing was performed with immunoSEQ multiplex PCR; in TCRdb, only in-frame clones are kept and a portion is missing. The sample lists hundreds of thousands of clones, roughly 70% occurring once. Specimen: PBMCs, collected after 24 months of ibrutinib treatment. The origin of the receptors is a human donor with chronic lymphocytic leukemia.

The rearrangement joins TRBV2 to TRBJ2-5; possible D gene TRBD2, 5 bases. This CDR3 spans 14 amino acids. Trimming took off 2 bases at V and 3 bases at J, with 10 bases between the two ends. The germline V gene encodes CDR1 SNHLY and CDR2 FYNNEI. CDR3 loop: CASSEFTSEETQYF. The CDR3, as DNA: TGTGCCAGCAGTGAATTTACTAGTGAAGAGACCCAGTACTTC.

The rearrangement uses TRBV28 and TRBJ1-5; no definite D call. The CDR3 runs 15 residues. Germline-derived CDR1 and CDR2 are MDHEN and SYDVKM. Trimming left V 6 bases short and J 0 bases short, with 12 bases between. DNA for the CDR3: TGTGCCAGCAGGCGGACGGAGTATAGCAATCAGCCCCAGCATTTT. It is translated as CASRRTEYSNQPQHF.

This rearrangement joins TRBV6-6 to TRBJ2-3, with D maybe TRBD2 (5 bases). Trimming took off 2 bases at V and 3 bases at J, with 15 bases between the two ends. Germline V CDR1 and CDR2: MNHNY, SVGAGI (reference sequence). This CDR3 is 16 amino acids long. The CDR3 DNA follows: TGTGCCAGCAGTTACAGATCCGGACTTTTGACAGATACGCAGTATTTT. Protein product: CASSYRSGLLTDTQYF.

V and J are TRBV13 and TRBJ2-5; 12 nucleotides match TRBD1. The J segment lost 5 bases and the V segment lost 3 bases, leaving 4 bases of the junction unmatched. CDR3 length: 15 residues. Per germline, CDR1 PRHDT and CDR2 FYEKMQ (reference sequence). CDR3 sequence reads: CASSFGTGGAETQYF. As DNA, the CDR3 is TGTGCCAGCAGCTTCGGGACAGGGGGCGCGGAGACCCAGTACTTC. The variable domain in full, completed from reference TRBV13 and TRBJ2-5, reads AAGVIQSPRHLIKEKRETATLKCYPIPRHDTVYWYQQGPGQDPQFLISFYEKMQSDKGSIPDRFSAQQFSDYHSELNMSSLELGDSALYFCASSFGTGGAETQYFGPGTRLLVL.

This chain joins TRBV6-5 and TRBJ2-7; D is unresolved. The CDR3 covers 12 residues. The V gene's germline CDR1 is MNHEY and CDR2 SVGAGI. With 0 bases removed from V and 7 bases from J, the gap between germline ends came to 7 bases. CDR3 sequence: CASSYSGWEQYF. As DNA, the CDR3 is TGTGCCAGCAGTTACTCGGGGTGGGAGCAGTACTTC.

The J gene is TRBJ1-1, the V gene TRBV11-2, with a tentative D call TRBD1 (5 bases). Between the trimmed V and J ends, which lost 2 bases and 3 bases, there was a span of 7 bases. The germline CDR1 and CDR2 sequences are SGHAT and FQNNGV. The CDR3 is made up of 13 amino acids. CDR3 loop: CASSLQGDTEAFF. CDR3 DNA sequence: TGTGCCAGCAGCTTACAGGGCGACACTGAAGCTTTCTTT.

The gene calls are TRBV4-1 and TRBJ2-5; D is ambiguous. The CDR3 spans 13 residues. Germline V gene sequence: CDR1 MGHRA, CDR2 YSYEKL. Trimming took off 0 bases at V and 4 bases at J, with 6 bases between the two ends. The CDR3 DNA follows: TGCGCCAGCAGCCAAGATGGGGTAGAGACCCAGTACTTC. Translated: CASSQDGVETQYF.

The V gene is TRBV7-2, the J gene TRBJ2-1; D perhaps matches TRBD2 (6 bases). Germline CDR1 and CDR2: SGHTA and FQGNSA. V dropped 1 base and J dropped 9 bases, with 16 bases sitting between them. The CDR3 spans 15 residues. In nucleotides, the CDR3 is TGTGCCAGCAGCTTAGGGATCGCGGTCGGGGGTGAGCAGTTCTTC. The encoded protein is CASSLGIAVGGEQFF.

This chain connects TRBV6-5 to TRBJ2-7, with TRBD2 matching over 7 bases. The trim removed 3 bases at V and 2 bases at J, leaving 7 bases unmatched. The length of the CDR3 is 15 residues. Germline V gene lookup returns CDR1 MNHEY and CDR2 SVGAGI. CDR3 amino acids: CASSYRWEGPYEQYF. In nucleotides, the CDR3 is TGTGCCAGCAGTTATCGGTGGGAGGGACCCTACGAGCAGTACTTC.

In DNA, the CDR3 is TGTGCCAGCCAAAAGGGAGGGTCCTACGAGCAGTACTTC. Its protein product is CASQKGGSYEQYF. The V and J genes are TRBV11-3 and TRBJ2-7, with 7 bases aligning to TRBD2. The CDR3 contains 13 residues. The trim removed 8 bases at V and 1 base at J, leaving 5 bases unmatched. The germline gives CDR1 SGHNT, CDR2 YENEEA.